This TCR beta chain was found in a study of shared clonotypes between healthy human individuals. V gave up 2 bases and J gave up 0 bases; unmatched junction bases: 4. The CDR3 loop spans 18 amino acids. Germline CDR1 and CDR2: MNHNS and SASEGT. The table came from immunoSEQ multiplex PCR; TCRdb's copy has only in-frame clones and leaves some out. This sample has some 630,000 clones, with more than 70% found just once. The J gene is TRBJ2-6, the V gene TRBV6-1, with 10 bases matching TRBD1. Sample: memory CD4+ T cells sorted from blood. Noted subset: CD45RA-negative fraction. This TCR was sampled from a woman under 40 in good health. The CDR3 here is CASSERQGASSGANVLTF. CDR3 DNA sequence: TGTGCCAGCAGTGAAAGACAGGGGGCGAGCTCTGGGGCCAACGTCCTGACTTTC.